This TCR beta chain was sequenced for a study of neoadjuvant anti-PD-1 for oral cavity cancer. These newly diagnosed stage II-IVA oral cavity squamous cell carcinoma patients had no prior systemic or radiation treatment. The patients had HPV-negative, locally advanced oral cavity squamous cell carcinoma. This CDR3 has 14 amino acids. V was pared by 3 bases and J by 9 bases, with 15 bases between. The germline gives CDR1 WNHNN, CDR2 SYGVQD (reference sequence). Study findings and constraints: Each response group had just a few patients in TCR analyses.

A remark on this clone: Its target is not known.

Assay used: immunoSEQ multiplex PCR; TCRdb lists only in-frame clones, some missing. The data show 30,000 to 40,000 clones, 85% to 90% seen once. This clonotype originated in a person aged 40 to 85 with oral cavity squamous cell carcinoma. The input for sequencing was PBMCs, taken before nivolumab (anti-PD-1) treatment. The chain joins TRBV10-1 to TRBJ2-1, with D tentatively TRBD1 (6 bases). As DNA, the CDR3 is TGCGCCAGCAGTGAAGGCAGGGGCCATCGTGAGCAGTTCTTC. It is translated as CASSEGRGHREQFF.